One TCR beta chain is described in this entry. The entry originates in a study of T cells after posttransplantation cyclophosphamide. Data came from immunoSEQ multiplex PCR; TCRdb stores just in-frame clones and leaves some out. The sample gives some 9,000 clones, under 90% of which show up once; less than 30% is in the top ten. The germline V and J ends were trimmed by 2 bases and 4 bases, with 8 bases remaining between them. This CDR3 has 13 residues. From germline, CDR1 is LNHDA and CDR2 SQIVND (reference sequence). Cyclophosphamide on days +3 and +4 followed busulfan-fludarabine conditioning and a marrow graft.

This clonotype was sampled from a female patient in her 40s who received an allogeneic stem cell transplant from an unrelated donor, was CMV-positive, and had no GVHD. The graft donor may be the source of some T cells. The rearrangement joins TRBV19 to TRBJ1-1; a weak D match, TRBD1 (5 bases). Sequenced here: PBMCs, sampled after allogeneic stem cell transplant with posttransplant cyclophosphamide. CDR3 coding DNA: TGTGCCAGTAGTATAAGCAGGGCCACTGAAGCTTTCTTT. It yields the protein CASSISRATEAFF.